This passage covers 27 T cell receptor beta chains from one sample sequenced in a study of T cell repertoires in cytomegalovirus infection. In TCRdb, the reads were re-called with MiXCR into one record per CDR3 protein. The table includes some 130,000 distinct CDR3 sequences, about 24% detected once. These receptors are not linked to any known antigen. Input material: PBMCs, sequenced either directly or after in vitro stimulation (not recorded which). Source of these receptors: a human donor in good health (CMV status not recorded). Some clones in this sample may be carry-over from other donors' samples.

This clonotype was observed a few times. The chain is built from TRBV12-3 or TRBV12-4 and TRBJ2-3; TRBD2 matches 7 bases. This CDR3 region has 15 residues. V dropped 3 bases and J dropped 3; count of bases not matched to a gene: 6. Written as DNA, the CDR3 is TGTGCCAGCAGTTTTAGGCGGGAGCCGACAGATACGCAGTATTTT. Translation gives CASSFRREPTDTQYF.

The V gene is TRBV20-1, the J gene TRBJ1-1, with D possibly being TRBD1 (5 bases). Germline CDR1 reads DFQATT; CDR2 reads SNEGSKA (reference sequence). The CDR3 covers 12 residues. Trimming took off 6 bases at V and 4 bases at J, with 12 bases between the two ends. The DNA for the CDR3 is TGCAGTGCAGGAGACAGAGGCACTGAAGCTTTCTTT. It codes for CSAGDRGTEAFF.

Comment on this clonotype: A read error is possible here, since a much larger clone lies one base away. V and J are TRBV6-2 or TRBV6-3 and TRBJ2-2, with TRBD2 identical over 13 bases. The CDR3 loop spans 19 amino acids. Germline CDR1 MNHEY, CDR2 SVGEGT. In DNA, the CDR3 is TGTGCCAGCACCTCCGAAACTAGCGGGAGGGAAATGGACACCGGGGGGCTGTTTTTT. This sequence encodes CASTSETSGREMDTGGLFF.

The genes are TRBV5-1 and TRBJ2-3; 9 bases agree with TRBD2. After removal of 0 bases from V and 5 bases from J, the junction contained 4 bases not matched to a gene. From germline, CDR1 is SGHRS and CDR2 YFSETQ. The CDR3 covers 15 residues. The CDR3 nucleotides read TGCGCCAGCAGCTTGGTCCTAGCGGGAATAGATACGCAGTATTTT. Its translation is CASSLVLAGIDTQYF.

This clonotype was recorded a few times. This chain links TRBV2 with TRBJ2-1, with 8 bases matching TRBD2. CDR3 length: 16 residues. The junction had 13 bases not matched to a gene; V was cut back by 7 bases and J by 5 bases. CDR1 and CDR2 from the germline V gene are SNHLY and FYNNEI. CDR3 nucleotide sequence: TGTGCCAGCACCCCACTAAAAGCGGGAGTTGACAATGAGCAGTTCTTC. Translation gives CASTPLKAGVDNEQFF.

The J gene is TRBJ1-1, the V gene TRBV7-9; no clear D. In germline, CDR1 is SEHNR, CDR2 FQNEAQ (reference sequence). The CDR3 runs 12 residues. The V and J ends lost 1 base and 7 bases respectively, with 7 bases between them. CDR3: CASSLVKSEAFF. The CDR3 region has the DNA TGTGCCAGCAGCTTAGTTAAGAGTGAAGCTTTCTTT. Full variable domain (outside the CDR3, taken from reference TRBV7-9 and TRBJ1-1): DTGVSQNPRHKITKRGQNVTFRCDPISEHNRLYWYRQTLGQGPEFLTYFQNEAQLEKSRLLSDRFSAERPKGSFSTLEIQRTEQGDSAMYLCASSLVKSEAFFGQGTRLTVV.

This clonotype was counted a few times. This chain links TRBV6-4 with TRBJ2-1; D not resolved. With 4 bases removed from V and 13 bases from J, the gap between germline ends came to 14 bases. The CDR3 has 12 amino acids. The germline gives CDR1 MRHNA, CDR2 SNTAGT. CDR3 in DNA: TGTGCCAGCAGTGGAATAGCACCTAATCAGTTCTTC. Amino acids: CASSGIAPNQFF.

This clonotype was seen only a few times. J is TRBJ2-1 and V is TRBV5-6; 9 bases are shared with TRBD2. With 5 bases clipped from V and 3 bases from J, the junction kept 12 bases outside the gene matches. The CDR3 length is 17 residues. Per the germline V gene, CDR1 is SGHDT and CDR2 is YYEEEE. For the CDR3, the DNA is TGTGCCAGCAGACGCCGAGAGACTAGCGGATACTACAATGAGCAGTTCTTC. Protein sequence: CASRRRETSGYYNEQFF.

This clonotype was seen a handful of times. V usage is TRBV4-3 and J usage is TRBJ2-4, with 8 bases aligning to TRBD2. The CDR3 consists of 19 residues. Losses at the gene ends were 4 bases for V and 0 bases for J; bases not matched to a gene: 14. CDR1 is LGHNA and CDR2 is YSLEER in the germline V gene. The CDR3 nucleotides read TGCGCCAGCAGCCTACAGAAAGCGGGGGTGGGACTAGCCAAAAACATTCAGTACTTC. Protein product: CASSLQKAGVGLAKNIQYF.

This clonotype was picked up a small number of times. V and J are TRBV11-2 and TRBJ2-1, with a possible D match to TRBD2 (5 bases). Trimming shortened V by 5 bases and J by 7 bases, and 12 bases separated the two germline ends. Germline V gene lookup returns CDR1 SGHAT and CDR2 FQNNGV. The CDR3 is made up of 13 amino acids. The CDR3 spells CASSLGVRNEQFF. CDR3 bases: TGTGCCAGCAGCCTCGGGGTAAGGAATGAGCAGTTCTTC.

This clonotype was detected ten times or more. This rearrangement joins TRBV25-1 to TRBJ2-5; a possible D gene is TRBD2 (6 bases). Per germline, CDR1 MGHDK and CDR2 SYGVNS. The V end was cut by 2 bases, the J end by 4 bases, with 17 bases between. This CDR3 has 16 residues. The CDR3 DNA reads TGTGCCAGCAGTGAAGATTCACTAGCTACGACAGAGACCCAGTACTTC. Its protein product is CASSEDSLATTETQYF.

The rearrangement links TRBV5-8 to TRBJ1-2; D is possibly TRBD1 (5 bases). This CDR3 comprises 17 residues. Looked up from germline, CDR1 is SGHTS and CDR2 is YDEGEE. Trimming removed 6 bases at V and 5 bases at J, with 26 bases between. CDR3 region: CASILDTSGHLSYGYTF. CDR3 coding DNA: TGTGCCAGCATCCTAGATACCTCAGGACACCTCTCTTATGGCTACACCTTC.

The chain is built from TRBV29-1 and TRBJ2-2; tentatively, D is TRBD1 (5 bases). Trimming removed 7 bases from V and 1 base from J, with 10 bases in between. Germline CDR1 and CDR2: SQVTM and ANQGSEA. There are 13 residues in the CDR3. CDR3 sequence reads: CSATGQNTGELFF. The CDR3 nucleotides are TGCAGCGCAACCGGACAGAACACCGGGGAGCTGTTTTTT.

CDR3 coding DNA: TGCAGTGGGCTGAACAGGGGATACAATGAGCAGTTCTTC. This codes for CSGLNRGYNEQFF. The V and J genes are TRBV20-1 and TRBJ2-1; TRBD1 agrees at 7 bases. CDR3 length: 13 residues. Germline assignment: CDR1 DFQATT and CDR2 SNEGSKA (reference sequence). The junction had 7 bases not matched to a gene; V was cut back by 7 bases and J by 4 bases.

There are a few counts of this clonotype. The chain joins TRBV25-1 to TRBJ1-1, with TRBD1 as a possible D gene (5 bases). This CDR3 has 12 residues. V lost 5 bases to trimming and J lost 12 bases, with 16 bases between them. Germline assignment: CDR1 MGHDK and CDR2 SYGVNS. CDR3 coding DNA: TGTGCCAGCAGTAAGGACACGAGGGCGACTTTCTTT. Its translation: CASSKDTRATFF.

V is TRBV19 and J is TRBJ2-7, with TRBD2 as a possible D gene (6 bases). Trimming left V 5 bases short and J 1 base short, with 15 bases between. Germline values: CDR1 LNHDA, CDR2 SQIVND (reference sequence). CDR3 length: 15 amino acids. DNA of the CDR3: TGTGCCAGTAGTCGCATCGGAGGGCGTTCCTACGAGCAGTACTTC. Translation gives CASSRIGGRSYEQYF. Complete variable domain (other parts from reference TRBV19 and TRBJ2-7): DGGITQSPKYLFRKEGQNVTLSCEQNLNHDAMYWYRQDPGQGLRLIYYSQIVNDFQKGDIAEGYSVSREKKESFPLTVTSAQKNPTAFYLCASSRIGGRSYEQYFGPGTRLTVT.

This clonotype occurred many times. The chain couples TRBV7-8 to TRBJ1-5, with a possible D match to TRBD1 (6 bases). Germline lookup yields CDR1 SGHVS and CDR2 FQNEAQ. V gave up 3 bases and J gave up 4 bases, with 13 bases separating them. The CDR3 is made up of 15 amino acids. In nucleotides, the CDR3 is TGTGCCAGCAGCTTGCTGGGGGCAGGAAATCAGCCCCAGCATTTT. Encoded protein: CASSLLGAGNQPQHF.

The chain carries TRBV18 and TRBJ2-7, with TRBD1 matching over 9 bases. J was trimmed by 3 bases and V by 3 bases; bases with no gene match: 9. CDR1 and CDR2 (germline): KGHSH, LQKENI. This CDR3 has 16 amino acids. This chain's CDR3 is CASSPGTGRVNYEQYV. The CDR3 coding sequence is TGTGCCAGCTCACCCGGGACAGGGAGGGTTAACTACGAGCAGTACGTC.

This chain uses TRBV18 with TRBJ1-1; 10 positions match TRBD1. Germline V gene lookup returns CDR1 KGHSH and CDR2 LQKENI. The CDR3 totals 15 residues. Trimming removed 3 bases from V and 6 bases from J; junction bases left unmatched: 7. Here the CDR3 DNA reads TGTGCCAGCTCACCTCCGGGACAGGGGAGAGCTGAAGCTTTCTTT. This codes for CASSPPGQGRAEAFF. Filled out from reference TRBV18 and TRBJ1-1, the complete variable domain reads NAGVMQNPRHLVRRRGQEARLRCSPMKGHSHVYWYRQLPEEGLKFMVYLQKENIIDESGMPKERFSAEFPKEGPSILRIQQVVRGDSAAYFCASSPPGQGRAEAFFGQGTRLTVV.

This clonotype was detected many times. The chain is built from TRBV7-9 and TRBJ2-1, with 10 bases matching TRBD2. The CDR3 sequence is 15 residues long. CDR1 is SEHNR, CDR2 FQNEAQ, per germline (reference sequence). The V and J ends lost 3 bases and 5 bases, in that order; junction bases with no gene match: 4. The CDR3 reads CASSLGAGGNNEQFF. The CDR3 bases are TGTGCCAGCAGCTTGGGAGCGGGAGGGAACAATGAGCAGTTCTTC.

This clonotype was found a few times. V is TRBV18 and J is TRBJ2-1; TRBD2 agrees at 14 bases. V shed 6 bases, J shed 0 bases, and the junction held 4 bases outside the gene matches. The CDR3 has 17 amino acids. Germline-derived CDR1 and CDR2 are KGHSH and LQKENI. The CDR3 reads CASSLGLAGGSYNEQFF. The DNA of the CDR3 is TGTGCCAGCTCCCTCGGACTAGCGGGAGGCTCCTACAATGAGCAGTTCTTC.

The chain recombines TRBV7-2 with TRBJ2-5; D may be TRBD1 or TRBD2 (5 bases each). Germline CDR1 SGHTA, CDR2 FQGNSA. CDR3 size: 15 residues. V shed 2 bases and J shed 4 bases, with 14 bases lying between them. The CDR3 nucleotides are TGTGCCAGCAGCTTATGGGGGAGCCTTGGAGAGACCCAGTACTTC. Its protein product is CASSLWGSLGETQYF.

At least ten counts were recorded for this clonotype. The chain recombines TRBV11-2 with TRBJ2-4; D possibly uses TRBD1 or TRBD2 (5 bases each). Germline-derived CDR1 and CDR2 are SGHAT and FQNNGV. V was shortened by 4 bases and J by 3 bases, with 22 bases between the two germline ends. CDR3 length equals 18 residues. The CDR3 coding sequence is TGTGCCAGCAGCTACCGCACGGGACCCGGCTTCGACAAAAACATTCAGTACTTC. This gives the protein CASSYRTGPGFDKNIQYF.

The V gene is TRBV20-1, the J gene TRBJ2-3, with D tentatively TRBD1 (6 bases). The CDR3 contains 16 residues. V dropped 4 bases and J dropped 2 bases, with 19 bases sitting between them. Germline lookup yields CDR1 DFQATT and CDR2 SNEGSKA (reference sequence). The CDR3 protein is CSATISTGSYTDTQYF. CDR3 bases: TGCAGTGCTACCATCTCGACAGGATCCTACACAGATACGCAGTATTTT.

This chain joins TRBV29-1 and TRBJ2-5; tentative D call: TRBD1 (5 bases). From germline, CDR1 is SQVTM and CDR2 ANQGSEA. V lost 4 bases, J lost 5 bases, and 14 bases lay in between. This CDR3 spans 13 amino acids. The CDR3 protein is CSVVVQGLETQYF. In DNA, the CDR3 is TGCAGCGTTGTAGTCCAGGGCCTTGAGACCCAGTACTTC.

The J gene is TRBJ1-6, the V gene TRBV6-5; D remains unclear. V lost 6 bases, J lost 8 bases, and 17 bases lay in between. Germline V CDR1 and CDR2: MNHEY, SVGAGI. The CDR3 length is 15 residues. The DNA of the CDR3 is TGTGCCAGCAGCCCCTCGGCGGAACCAGATTCACCCCTCCACTTT. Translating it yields CASSPSAEPDSPLHF.

The CDR3 DNA follows: TGTGCCACCCAAAGCCAAAAAAACATTCAGTACTTC. It translates to CATQSQKNIQYF. V is TRBV28 and J is TRBJ2-4; D is ambiguous. Per germline, CDR1 MDHEN and CDR2 SYDVKM. This CDR3 comprises 12 residues. V was clipped by 10 bases and J by 4 bases, with 11 bases between them.